This T cell receptor (beta chain) was identified during a study of blood T cells in healthy people across ages. V shed 1 base and J shed 3 bases, with 15 bases lying between them. This CDR3 has 16 residues. The germline V gene encodes CDR1 SGHAT and CDR2 FQNNGV. A second PCR of 7 to 11 cycles used a sample-barcoded 5' primer and a J-beta primer mix. TCRdb called the 5' RACE reads again in MiXCR, with one record for every CDR3 protein. The sample yields 500,000 to 550,000 distinct CDR3 sequences, more than 20% seen once. The same sample was also studied in work on T cells of mothers and their children. That paper notes: Six children, together with their three healthy Caucasian mothers, made up the donors. In cDNA synthesis, all of the extracted RNA was used at roughly 1.5 ug per 15 ul.

J is TRBJ1-2 and V is TRBV11-2, with D possibly being TRBD1 (5 bases). Sequencing was done on a sample of blood. The receptor comes from a boy younger than 18 in good health. CDR3 loop: CASSLGRGGVHYGYTF. The CDR3 DNA reads as TGTGCCAGCAGCTTAGGACGGGGGGGGGTTCACTATGGCTACACCTTC.